This entry lists 11 T cell receptor beta chains sequenced from one sample in a study of cytomegalovirus exposure and HLA in healthy donors. Amplification used 60 Vbeta primers and 13 Jbeta primers. Measured with immunoSEQ multiplex PCR; TCRdb has only the in-frame clones, and not every one. The sample records some 150,000 clones, more than 65% being singletons. Material for sequencing was PBMCs. The receptors were sampled from a woman aged 25 to 39 in good health and CMV-seronegative.

CDR3: CASSQGQGWDSPLHF. The CDR3 coding sequence is TGTGCCAGCAGCCAAGGACAGGGATGGGATTCACCCCTCCACTTT. The genes are TRBV7-9 and TRBJ1-6; TRBD1 matches 8 bases. The germline CDR1 and CDR2 sequences are SEHNR and FQNEAQ (reference sequence). The CDR3 is made up of 15 amino acids. Germline trimming cut 5 bases from V and 8 bases from J; bases unmatched to any gene: 8.

The V gene is TRBV7-2, the J gene TRBJ2-1; 7 bases are a match to TRBD2. After removal of 7 bases from V and 6 bases from J, the junction contained 15 bases not matched to a gene. The CDR3 is made up of 16 amino acids. Germline V lookup: CDR1 SGHTA, CDR2 FQGNSA. The CDR3 DNA reads as TGTGCCAGCATCGACATAAAAGCGGGGCGTCTCAATGAGCAGTTCTTC. As protein: CASIDIKAGRLNEQFF.

This clone came up a few times. This rearrangement joins TRBV28 to TRBJ2-7; 9 bases line up with TRBD2. Looked up from germline, CDR1 is MDHEN and CDR2 is SYDVKM. There are 15 residues in the CDR3. V lost 7 bases to trimming and J lost 3 bases; unmatched junction nucleotides: 10. The chain's CDR3 is CASTLEASGVYEQYF. In DNA, the CDR3 is TGTGCCAGCACCTTAGAGGCTAGCGGGGTCTACGAGCAGTACTTC.

This sequence joins TRBV5-3 and TRBJ2-7; 9 nucleotides align to TRBD2. TRBV5-3 is treated as an ORF (open reading frame) with a function not yet certain. The CDR3 runs 18 residues. The trim removed 3 bases at V and 2 bases at J, leaving 15 bases unmatched. The CDR3 loop reads CARSCRERSGGCPYEQYV. For the CDR3, the DNA is TGTGCCAGAAGCTGCCGGGAAAGAAGCGGGGGGTGCCCCTACGAGCAGTACGTC.

This clone appeared a few times. The V gene is TRBV28, the J gene TRBJ2-7; 8 positions agree with TRBD1. This CDR3 comprises 14 residues. V was pared by 4 bases and J by 3 bases, with 5 bases of the junction left unmatched. Germline V gives CDR1 MDHEN, CDR2 SYDVKM. The CDR3 nucleotides read TGTGCCAGCAGTTCCGGGACAGGAGTCTACGAGCAGTACGTC. Its protein is CASSSGTGVYEQYV.

The rearrangement joins TRBV11-2 to TRBJ1-3, with unresolved D. Germline CDR1 reads SGHAT; CDR2 reads FQNNGV. This CDR3 region has 14 residues. V was cut by 5 bases and J by 0 bases, with 8 bases left in between. The CDR3, as DNA: TGTGCCAGCAGCCCGGTCTACTCTGGAAACACCATATATTTT. It specifies CASSPVYSGNTIYF. Complete variable domain (other parts from reference TRBV11-2 and TRBJ1-3): EAGVAQSPRYKIIEKRQSVAFWCNPISGHATLYWYQQILGQGPKLLIQFQNNGVVDDSQLPKDRFSAERLKGVDSTLKIQPAKLEDSAVYLCASSPVYSGNTIYFGEGSWLTVV.

The chain recombines TRBV4-1 with TRBJ1-6; 7 positions agree with TRBD1. V shed 3 bases and J 9 bases; nucleotides not matched to a gene: 5. Germline V gene lookup returns CDR1 MGHRA and CDR2 YSYEKL. This CDR3 contains 14 residues. In DNA, the CDR3 is TGCGCCAGCAGCCACGGGACAGTCCCTTCACCCCTCCACTTT. This codes for CASSHGTVPSPLHF.

This clone was found a few times. The CDR3 region has the DNA TGTGCCAGCCAAGGGGGGGGGCCTAATCAGCCCCAGCATTTT. This codes for CASQGGGPNQPQHF. V is TRBV6-4 and J is TRBJ1-5, with D perhaps matching TRBD1 (6 bases). The CDR3 is made up of 14 amino acids. The V end was cut by 8 bases, the J end by 4 bases, with 15 bases between. The V gene's germline CDR1 is MRHNA and CDR2 SNTAGT.

The genes are TRBV7-3 and TRBJ2-7; 9 nucleotides agree with TRBD1. The length of the CDR3 is 15 residues. CDR1 SGHTA and CDR2 FQGTGA come from the germline V gene. V was clipped by 5 bases and J by 2 bases; unmatched bases: 7. CDR3 in DNA: TGTGCCAGCAGCCTGATGACAGGGGGAACCTACGAGCAGTACTTC. Translated: CASSLMTGGTYEQYF. Combining the CDR3 with reference TRBV7-3 and TRBJ2-7 gives the whole variable domain GAGVSQTPSNKVTEKGKYVELRCDPISGHTALYWYRQSLGQGPEFLIYFQGTGAADDSGLPNDRFFAVRPEGSVSTLKIQRTERGDSAVYLCASSLMTGGTYEQYFGPGTRLTVT.

The chain employs TRBV5-1 and TRBJ2-5, with D possibly being TRBD2 (5 bases). In germline, CDR1 is SGHRS, CDR2 YFSETQ. This CDR3 has 18 residues. Trimming pared 4 bases from V and 4 bases from J, leaving 26 bases between. The DNA of the CDR3 is TGCGCCAGCAGCAGCCGGTGGCGGCCTCGGGGATTGGTAGAGACCCAGTACTTC. Amino acids: CASSSRWRPRGLVETQYF.

The V gene is TRBV29-1, the J gene TRBJ1-2; D remains unclear. Trimming pared 4 bases from V and 0 bases from J, leaving 9 bases between. There are 13 residues in the CDR3. The germline V gene has CDR1 SQVTM and CDR2 ANQGSEA. The CDR3 DNA is TGCAGCGTTGCCCCGCCAGCTAACTATGGCTACACCTTC. This sequence encodes CSVAPPANYGYTF.